This T cell receptor (beta chain) stems from a study of T cells after yellow fever vaccination. General observations from the study: On re-exposure, the response was weaker but peaked faster, at day 5 versus 15. Boosting was followed by the reappearance of most primary-vaccination clones (approximately 97% CD4, about 90% CD8).

Template-switching 5'RACE yielded the TCR cDNA; a universal primer site and UMIs were added in the process. TCRdb itself ran the 5' RACE reads through MiXCR, one entry per CDR3 protein. The sample consists of about 320,000 distinct CDR3 sequences, approximately 4% of them appearing once. The CDR3 has 13 amino acids. V lost 4 bases to trimming and J lost 7 bases, with 11 bases between them. Germline V gives CDR1 LGHNA, CDR2 YSLEER. This clonotype has a count of ten or more. Its antigen is not known. The chain links TRBV4-3 to TRBJ2-1, with D perhaps assigned TRBD1 or TRBD2 (6 bases each). The source material was PBMCs, sampled 15 days after the yellow fever booster vaccination. The receptor was derived from a young man who received the YFV17D yellow fever vaccine. CDR3: CASSRKGGNEQFF. The CDR3 nucleotides are TGCGCCAGCAGCCGTAAAGGGGGGAATGAGCAGTTCTTC.